Sequencing of this TCR beta chain was carried out in a study of blood T cell repertoires in COVID-19. Study in general: Collection of acute and convalescent COVID-19 samples took place in the United States, Italy and Spain. T cells, B-cell-depleted T cells, or PBMCs provided the cDNA or gDNA that served as material.

Germline V CDR1 and CDR2: MNHEY, SVGEGT. CDR3 size: 13 residues. V lost 6 bases and J 4 bases, leaving 10 bases between the germline ends. The Seattle patients, enrolled during active infection, were followed longitudinally. Original methodology: Amplification of reference gene primers was used by the study to estimate nucleated cell counts. TCRdb keeps only in-frame clones here, not all; method: immunoSEQ multiplex PCR. V, J and clone size reflect that table, while D and trimming were determined from the DNA. This table has around 160,000 clones, approximately 90% appearing once. The specimen sequenced was peripheral blood. This clonotype was obtained from a man aged 18 to 30 with COVID-19, enrolled during active disease. This chain uses TRBV6-2 or TRBV6-3 with TRBJ1-5; D possibly corresponds to TRBD1 (6 bases). The DNA of the CDR3 is TGTGCCAGCAGCATAACAGGGAATCAGCCCCAGCATTTT. Protein sequence: CASSITGNQPQHF.